This T cell receptor (beta chain) was identified in a study of blood T cell repertoires in COVID-19 (dated by TCRdb to between 2020 and 2021). Regarding the complete study: Samples covering the acute and convalescent phases of COVID-19 were provided by collaborators in the United States, Italy and Spain. The prospective study material was composed of cDNA or gDNA derived from T cells, B-cell-depleted T cells, or PBMCs. Subjects who had been exposed to COVID-19, were actively infected with it, or had recovered from it provided the deeply sampled blood TCRbeta repertoires that made up the dataset. The repertoires were released in a freely available public database meant as a resource for research on the immune response to SARS-CoV-2. Samples came from the ongoing ImmuneRACE study (first 160 participants) plus 1,254 subjects from 6 global collaborators. The sample metadata nearly always contained a de-identified subject ID, COVID-19 status, age in years and sex. Where available, HLA class I and class II types were obtained from metadata supplied by the sample provider rather than from assay-based typing.

The immunoSEQ Assay, a bias-controlled multiplex PCR, was used to amplify TCRbeta CDR3 regions from genomic DNA. For the original study's pipeline: The number of nucleated cells in each sample was estimated from the amplification of reference gene primers within the assay. To quantify the absolute abundance of each unique TCRbeta CDR3 rearrangement, sequence reads were collapsed and filtered. For each sample, productive Simpson clonality was calculated as the square root of Simpson's diversity index over productive rearrangements. TCRdb provides this immuneACCESS table in a form limited to in-frame rearrangements. Some clones are lacking; in checked studies, under half of them reflect an unresolved V gene, and why the rest are absent is not known. The DNA gave D and trimming, while V, J and clone size come from that table. For this sample the table gives a few hundred thousand clones, of which approximately 90% were detected only once. The top ten clones comprise 10% of the sample.

Findings and caveats that apply to the study as a whole: How much clinical and demographic metadata was included differed by source and by participant, and the metadata was provided uncurated.

Reading the germline V gene gives CDR1 SGHNT and CDR2 YENEEA. V is shortened by 5 bases, J by 2 bases, and the region joining them spans 16 bases. The CDR3 covers 16 residues, taking in both the cysteine and the phenylalanine. The read is trimmed to its CDR3 DNA, 48 bases read in frame from base 1. In the prospective study, participants were roughly 18 to 89 years old, resided in fewer than 25 geographic areas of the United States, and were enrolled through a virtual design. To assign participants to cohorts, the prospective study relied on clinical history that participants themselves reported in a screening survey and a study questionnaire. Each participant in the prospective study had whole blood, serum and a nasopharyngeal or oropharyngeal swab collected by mobile phlebotomists. Participants in the prospective study had the option to provide additional blood draws and questionnaires over an approximately 2-month period. Prospective study blood samples were shipped either frozen or at room temperature before DNA extraction.

A note on this clone: No antigen is known for it. No much larger clonotype is one base removed from it; base qualities were not supplied.

Input material: PBMCs or T cells enriched from blood (not recorded which). The receptor chain draws on TRBV11-3 and TRBJ1-3; the best D guess is TRBD1, with 5 bases matching. The TCR comes from a young man with acute COVID-19. The CDR3 corresponds to CASSQDSSSPGNTIYF. Read as DNA, the sequence is TGTGCCAGCAGCCAAGACAGTTCTTCCCCTGGAAACACCATATATTTT.